This T cell receptor (beta chain) was sequenced in a study of blood T cell repertoires in COVID-19. Overall study context: Sites in the United States, Italy and Spain provided acute and convalescent COVID-19 samples. PBMCs, B-cell-depleted T cells, or T cells provided the cDNA or gDNA that made up the material.

Germline loops: CDR1 SGHRS, CDR2 YFSETQ. The CDR3 totals 16 residues. V lost 1 base and J 2 bases, leaving 12 bases between the germline ends. Source study methods: Reference gene primer amplification yielded estimated nucleated cell counts. TCRdb's copy holds only in-frame clones and misses some; the assay was immunoSEQ multiplex PCR. D and trimming come from the DNA, and the V and J calls and clone size come from that table. The sample has some 230,000 clones; 86% are singletons. This sequence originates from a young man who had recovered from COVID-19. V is TRBV5-1 and J is TRBJ1-4; a weak D match, TRBD1 (5 bases). Sequencing was done on a sample of peripheral blood. The CDR3 reads CASSLRQGGTNEKLFF. CDR3 nucleotide sequence: TGCGCCAGCAGCTTGAGGCAGGGAGGGACTAATGAAAAACTGTTTTTT.